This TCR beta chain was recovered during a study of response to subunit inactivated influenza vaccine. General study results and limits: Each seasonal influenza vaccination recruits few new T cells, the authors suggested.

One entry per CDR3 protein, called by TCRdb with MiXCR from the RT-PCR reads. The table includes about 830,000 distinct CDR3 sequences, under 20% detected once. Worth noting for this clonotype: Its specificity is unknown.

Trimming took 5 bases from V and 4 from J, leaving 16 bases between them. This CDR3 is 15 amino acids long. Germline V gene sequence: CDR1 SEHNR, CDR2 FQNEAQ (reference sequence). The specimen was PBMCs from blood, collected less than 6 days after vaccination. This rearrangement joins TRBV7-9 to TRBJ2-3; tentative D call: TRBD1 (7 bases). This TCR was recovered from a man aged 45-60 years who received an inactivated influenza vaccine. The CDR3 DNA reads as TGTGCCAGCAGCGTGGAGGGGGCGCGGTCAGATACGCAGTATTTT. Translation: CASSVEGARSDTQYF.